The 17 T cell receptor beta chains below were found in one sample sequenced in a study of cytomegalovirus exposure and HLA in healthy donors. The study ran its PCR with 60 Vbeta and 13 Jbeta primers. The repertoire was sequenced with immunoSEQ multiplex PCR; TCRdb's copy has only in-frame clones and lacks some. The data show roughly 100,000 clones, over 12% seen once. The sequencing input was PBMCs. These receptors originate from a female donor in good health and CMV-seronegative.

This clone was observed a few times. The V and J genes are TRBV14 and TRBJ1-2; perhaps TRBD1 as D (5 bases). The V gene's germline CDR1 is SGHDN and CDR2 FVKESK. Trimming removed 3 bases at V and 4 bases at J, with 9 bases between. This CDR3 has 13 amino acids. The CDR3 DNA sequence: TGTGCCAGCAGCCAGACAGAACTCTATGGCTACACCTTC. Residues: CASSQTELYGYTF.

V usage is TRBV10-3 and J usage is TRBJ1-2; a weak D match, TRBD1 (6 bases). This CDR3 region has 15 residues. V dropped 5 bases and J dropped 6 bases, with 19 bases sitting between them. Germline CDR1 ENHRY, CDR2 SYGVKD. The DNA for the CDR3 is TGTGCCATCAGTTTTGATTCAGGGGATTGGAATGGCTACACCTTC. Encoded protein: CAISFDSGDWNGYTF.

The chain is built from TRBV7-9 and TRBJ2-1, with D maybe TRBD2 (5 bases). This CDR3 has 13 residues. Trimming took off 1 base at V and 12 bases at J, with 13 bases between the two ends. Looked up from germline, CDR1 is SEHNR and CDR2 is FQNEAQ (reference sequence). CDR3 bases: TGTGCCAGCAGCTTAGTTTCGGGGTTTGTGCAGTTCTTC. This encodes CASSLVSGFVQFF.

The V gene is TRBV27, the J gene TRBJ1-1; a possible D gene is TRBD1 (5 bases). The length of the CDR3 is 14 residues. Trimming left V 1 base short and J 5 bases short, with 11 bases between. Germline V gene lookup returns CDR1 MNHEY and CDR2 SMNVEV (reference sequence). CDR3 loop: CASSLWRGGTEAFF. DNA for the CDR3: TGTGCCAGCAGTTTATGGCGGGGGGGGACTGAAGCTTTCTTT.

This clone occurred a few times. This rearrangement joins TRBV7-2 to TRBJ2-3, with a weak D call TRBD1 (5 bases). This CDR3 region has 16 residues. V gave up 4 bases and J gave up 0 bases, with 14 bases separating them. The germline V gene encodes CDR1 SGHTA and CDR2 FQGNSA. The CDR3 sequence: CASSSQGGPSTDTQYF. The CDR3 DNA reads as TGTGCCAGCAGCTCGCAGGGTGGTCCTAGCACAGATACGCAGTATTTT.

This sequence joins TRBV19 and TRBJ1-6; D gene unclear. This CDR3 is 14 amino acids long. Deletions cut 6 bases from V and 8 bases from J, with 14 bases between. CDR1 and CDR2 (germline): LNHDA, SQIVND (reference sequence). Here the CDR3 reads CASSRAGEDSPLHF. CDR3 DNA: TGTGCCAGTAGCCGAGCCGGGGAGGATTCACCCCTCCACTTT.

The V call is TRBV29-1, the J call TRBJ1-2; TRBD1 aligns across 8 bases. The CDR3 sequence is 15 residues long. Germline CDR1 and CDR2: SQVTM and ANQGSEA. V gave up 1 base and J gave up 4 bases; unmatched junction bases: 8. As DNA, the CDR3 is TGCAGCGTTGAAGTATCGGGGACAGGAGGCTATGGCTACACCTTC. Translating gives CSVEVSGTGGYGYTF.

This clone was detected only a few times. This chain uses TRBV29-1 with TRBJ1-2; tentatively, D is TRBD1 (6 bases). Germline V gives CDR1 SQVTM, CDR2 ANQGSEA. The CDR3 runs 14 residues. Trimming cost V 6 bases and J 4 bases, with 18 bases left between them. The CDR3 is CSVPTDGQLYGYTF. In nucleotides, the CDR3 is TGCAGCGTCCCGACCGATGGACAGCTCTATGGCTACACCTTC.

Only a few counts were recorded for this clone. This sequence joins TRBV10-3 and TRBJ1-5; 9 nucleotides match TRBD1. This CDR3 is built from 15 residues. V gave up 2 bases and J gave up 2 bases; unmatched junction bases: 1. The germline CDR1 and CDR2 sequences are ENHRY and SYGVKD. The CDR3, as DNA: TGTGCCATCAGTGAGAGACAGGGGGGCAATCAGCCCCAGCATTTT. Protein product: CAISERQGGNQPQHF.

V gene TRBV10-3 combines with J gene TRBJ1-2; 9 bases line up with TRBD1. Per the germline V gene, CDR1 is ENHRY and CDR2 is SYGVKD. The CDR3 contains 15 residues. Losses at the gene ends were 5 bases for V and 2 bases for J; bases not matched to a gene: 6. The CDR3 DNA follows: TGTGCCATCAGTCCGAATGGACAGGGGAACTATGGCTACACCTTC. Amino acid sequence: CAISPNGQGNYGYTF.

The V call is TRBV7-9, the J call TRBJ2-1; 10 positions agree with TRBD2. The CDR3 runs to 14 residues. V was clipped by 3 bases and J by 6 bases; unmatched bases: 2. CDR1 is SEHNR, CDR2 FQNEAQ, per germline (reference sequence). The CDR3 here is CASSFGTSVNEQFF. CDR3 DNA: TGTGCCAGCAGCTTTGGGACTAGCGTCAATGAGCAGTTCTTC.

The chain uses TRBV29-1 and TRBJ1-5; D not certain. Germline V gene lookup returns CDR1 SQVTM and CDR2 ANQGSEA. The CDR3 is 13 residues long. The V and J ends lost 4 bases and 0 bases respectively, with 7 bases between them. The CDR3 DNA reads as TGCAGCGTTGCTGAGAATAGCAATCAGCCCCAGCATTTT. Translating it yields CSVAENSNQPQHF.

This clone has more than one count but fewer than ten. This sequence joins TRBV7-6 and TRBJ2-1, with TRBD2 matching over 7 bases. The V and J ends lost 2 bases and 3 bases, in that order; junction bases with no gene match: 7. The CDR3 is 16 amino acids. In germline, CDR1 is SGHVS, CDR2 FNYEAQ. In DNA form, the CDR3 reads TGTGCCAGCAGCTTACTCGGACGGGGGGACTACAATGAGCAGTTCTTC. Its translation: CASSLLGRGDYNEQFF.

This clone showed up just a few times. The V call is TRBV7-3, the J call TRBJ2-3; D call uncertain. V was clipped by 0 bases and J by 4 bases, with 5 bases between them. The CDR3 spans 13 residues. The germline CDR1 and CDR2 sequences are SGHTA and FQGTGA. The CDR3 reads CASSLTSADTQYF. The CDR3, as DNA: TGTGCCAGCAGCTTAACGTCGGCAGATACGCAGTATTTT.

The rearrangement links TRBV28 to TRBJ2-7, with a possible D match to TRBD1 (6 bases). Trimming removed 5 bases from V and 7 bases from J, with 18 bases in between. CDR3 size: 14 residues. CDR1 MDHEN and CDR2 SYDVKM come from the germline V gene. The CDR3 loop is CASSPSDSTGEQYF. The CDR3 bases are TGTGCCAGCAGTCCATCGGACAGTACGGGAGAGCAGTACTTC.

The rearrangement links TRBV18 to TRBJ2-2, with D perhaps matching TRBD1 (6 bases). CDR1 and CDR2 from the germline V gene are KGHSH and LQKENI. V was shortened by 3 bases and J by 4 bases, with 21 bases between the two germline ends. This CDR3 contains 18 residues. The CDR3: CASSPDRWQGQSTGELFF. The CDR3, as DNA: TGTGCCAGCTCACCCGACCGGTGGCAGGGGCAGTCCACCGGGGAGCTGTTTTTT.

This chain joins TRBV7-9 and TRBJ2-7, with 7 bases lining up with TRBD2. Germline CDR1 is SEHNR and CDR2 is FQNEAQ (reference sequence). V was pared by 1 base and J by 7 bases, with 13 bases of the junction left unmatched. The CDR3 contains 16 residues. In DNA, the CDR3 is TGTGCCAGCAGCTTAGGGGAGAAGTGGGAGGGCCGGGAGCAGTACTTC. Its translation is CASSLGEKWEGREQYF.